This note documents a single T cell receptor beta chain sequence. Its antigen remains unidentified. A far bigger clonotype differs at one base, so this is likely a read error. In germline, CDR1 is MRHNA, CDR2 SNTAGT. This CDR3 has 13 residues. The V end lost 6 bases, the J end lost 5 bases, and 13 bases lay between the germline ends. These data belong to a study of prognosis after radiotherapy for stage I lung cancer. Study-wide background: As radiotherapy, SBRT was administered in 3 to 5 fractions with a biologically effective dose of at least 100 Gy. A handful of patients receiving radiotherapy then developed distant metastases (median about 7 months), with about 16 showing no significant progression.

Study-level findings and limits: Lower Shannon entropy values were found after stereotactic body radiation therapy in patients who developed distant metastases.

Peripheral blood, in roughly 6-milliliter volumes, was drawn at each of two time points. From genomic DNA, TCR beta CDR3 was amplified by two-round multiplex PCR. Gene-specific primers for each TRBV and TRBJ gene drove first-round PCR. TCRdb recomputed calls from the multiplex PCR reads with MiXCR, one row per CDR3 protein. The sample consists of approximately 25,000 distinct CDR3 sequences, around 43% of them appearing once. The sequence was collected from a donor over 45 with non-small cell lung cancer. The material sequenced was PBMCs, taken before or after stereotactic body radiation therapy (not recorded which). The chain carries TRBV6-4 and TRBJ1-2; no reliable D call. CDR3 coding DNA: TGTGCCAGCAGATTTTTGTCCCTGTATGGCTACACCTTC. Amino acid sequence: CASRFLSLYGYTF.